This entry is about one T cell receptor beta chain. The data were obtained in a study of cytomegalovirus exposure and HLA in healthy donors. PCR employed 60 Vbeta and 13 Jbeta primers. Assay used: immunoSEQ multiplex PCR; TCRdb lists only in-frame clones, some missing. This table holds 150,000 to 200,000 clones, roughly 80% found once. This CDR3 comprises 13 residues. Trimming stripped 6 bases from V and 0 bases from J, with 6 bases between. Germline values: CDR1 SGHTA, CDR2 FQGNSA. The receptor's source is a male donor in good health and CMV-seronegative. Sequenced: PBMCs. This chain joins TRBV7-2 and TRBJ1-5; no reliable D call. CDR3 coding DNA: TGTGCCAGCAGTCTAGATAGCAATCAGCCCCAGCATTTT. This translates into CASSLDSNQPQHF. The entire variable domain, with the rest obtained from reference TRBV7-2 and TRBJ1-5, is as follows: GAGVSQSPSNKVTEKGKDVELRCDPISGHTALYWYRQSLGQGLEFLIYFQGNSAPDKSGLPSDRFSAERTGGSVSTLTIQRTQQEDSAVYLCASSLDSNQPQHFGDGTRLSIL.